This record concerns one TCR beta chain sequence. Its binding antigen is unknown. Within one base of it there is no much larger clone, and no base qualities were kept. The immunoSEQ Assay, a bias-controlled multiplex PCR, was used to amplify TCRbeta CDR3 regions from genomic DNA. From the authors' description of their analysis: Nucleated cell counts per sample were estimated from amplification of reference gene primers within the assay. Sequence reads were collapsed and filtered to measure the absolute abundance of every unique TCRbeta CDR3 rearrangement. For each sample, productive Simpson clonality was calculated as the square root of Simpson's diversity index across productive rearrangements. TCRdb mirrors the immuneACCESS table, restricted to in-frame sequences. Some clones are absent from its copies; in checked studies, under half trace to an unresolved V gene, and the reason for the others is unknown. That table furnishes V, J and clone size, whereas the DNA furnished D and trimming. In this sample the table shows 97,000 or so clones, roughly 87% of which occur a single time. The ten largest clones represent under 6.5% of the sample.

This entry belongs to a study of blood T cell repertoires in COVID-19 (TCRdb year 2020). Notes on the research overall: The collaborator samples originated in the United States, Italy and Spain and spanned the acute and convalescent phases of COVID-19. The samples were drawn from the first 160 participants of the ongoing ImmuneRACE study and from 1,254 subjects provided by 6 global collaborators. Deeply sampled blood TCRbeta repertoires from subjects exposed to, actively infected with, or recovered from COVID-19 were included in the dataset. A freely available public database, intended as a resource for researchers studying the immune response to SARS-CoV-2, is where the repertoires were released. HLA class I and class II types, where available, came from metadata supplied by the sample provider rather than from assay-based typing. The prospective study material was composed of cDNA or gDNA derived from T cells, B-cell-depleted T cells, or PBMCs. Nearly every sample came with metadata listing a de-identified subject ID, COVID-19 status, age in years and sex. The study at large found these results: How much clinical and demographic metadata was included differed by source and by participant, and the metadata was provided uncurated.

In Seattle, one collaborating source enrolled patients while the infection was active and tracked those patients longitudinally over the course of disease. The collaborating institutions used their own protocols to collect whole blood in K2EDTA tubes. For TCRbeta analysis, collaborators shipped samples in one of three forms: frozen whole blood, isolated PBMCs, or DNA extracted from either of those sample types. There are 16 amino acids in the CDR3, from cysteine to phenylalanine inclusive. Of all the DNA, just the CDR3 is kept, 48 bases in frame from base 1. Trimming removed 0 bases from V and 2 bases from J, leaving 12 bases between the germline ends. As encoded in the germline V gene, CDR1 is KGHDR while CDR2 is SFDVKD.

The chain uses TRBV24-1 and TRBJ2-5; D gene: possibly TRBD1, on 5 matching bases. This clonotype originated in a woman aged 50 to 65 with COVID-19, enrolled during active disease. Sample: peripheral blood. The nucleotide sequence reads TGTGCCACCAGTGATTTGGGGGCAGGGATACAAGAGACCCAGTACTTC. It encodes CATSDLGAGIQETQYF.